This TCR beta chain was observed in a study of multiple sclerosis patients with progressive multifocal leukoencephalopathy. The CDR3 covers 14 residues. V shed 8 bases and J shed 0 bases, with 12 bases lying between them. Germline loops: CDR1 MNHNS, CDR2 SASEGT. Notes on the study in general: Clones expanded at PML were already present before and during natalizumab.

Some clones are missing from TCRdb's copy, which holds only in-frame ones; the method was immunoSEQ multiplex PCR. This sample yields around 25,000 clones, of which more than 85% are seen a single time; 2% to 2.5% belongs to the top ten. As concerns this clone: What it binds is unknown.

Documented time point: roughly 12 months of natalizumab therapy. The source was PBMCs, collected from a patient treated with natalizumab. The V and J genes are TRBV6-1 and TRBJ2-3; the D gene is possibly TRBD1 (6 bases). This TCR came from a man younger than 40 with multiple sclerosis. The CDR3 DNA sequence: TGTGCCAGCGGAAGGACAGTTAGCACAGATACGCAGTATTTT. It is translated as CASGRTVSTDTQYF.